The 3 T cell receptor beta chains in this list originate from one sample, sequenced in a study of HIV-infected patients and healthy controls. Around 530 ng RNA was reverse transcribed with alpha and beta constant-region primers. Using multiplexing indices, alpha and beta chain libraries were generated apart by chain-specific third strand synthesis. TCRdb used MiXCR to reprocess the 5' RACE reads, holding one entry per CDR3 protein. The data hold thousands of distinct CDR3 sequences, with 9.3% observed a single time. All unsorted peripheral T cells were captured because whole blood was used without fractionation. Source: blood, taken before antiretroviral therapy. The origin of the receptors is an adult with HIV infection.

This clonotype occurred many times. This chain links TRBV19 with TRBJ2-5; 7 positions match TRBD2. From germline, CDR1 is LNHDA and CDR2 SQIVND (reference sequence). The CDR3 has 16 amino acids. The V and J ends lost 0 bases and 4 bases, in that order; junction bases with no gene match: 8. The CDR3 sequence is CASSIDHTGGGETQYF. CDR3 coding DNA: TGTGCCAGTAGTATAGATCATACGGGGGGAGGAGAGACCCAGTACTTC.

By share, this clonotype ranks as medium-sized. The chain recombines TRBV29-1 with TRBJ2-1, with 10 bases that match TRBD2. In germline, CDR1 is SQVTM, CDR2 ANQGSEA. Trimming cost V 5 bases and J 4 bases; bases outside gene matches: 8. CDR3 length: 15 residues. CDR3 amino acids: CSVSDRTSGYNEQFF. CDR3 DNA: TGCAGCGTTTCCGATCGGACTAGCGGATACAATGAGCAGTTCTTC.

This CDR3 reads CAVSSGRGTDTQYF. DNA of the CDR3: TGTGCCGTTTCTAGCGGGAGAGGAACAGATACGCAGTATTTT. This sequence joins TRBV19 and TRBJ2-3; 10 positions agree with TRBD2. The CDR3 extends over 14 amino acids. Germline assignment: CDR1 LNHDA and CDR2 SQIVND (reference sequence). Unmatched junction bases numbered 8, after V lost 11 bases and J lost 3 bases.